This TCR beta chain originates from a study of blood T cells in healthy people across ages. A few counts support this clonotype. The CDR3 contains 17 residues. The germline CDR1 and CDR2 sequences are SGHRS and YFSETQ. V gave up 4 bases and J gave up 0 bases, with 16 bases separating them. A second PCR of 7 to 11 cycles used a sample-barcoded 5' primer and a J-beta primer mix. TCRdb called the 5' RACE reads again in MiXCR, with one record for every CDR3 protein. Among approximately 2,000,000 distinct CDR3 sequences listed, 39% were seen once. This sequence joins TRBV5-1 and TRBJ1-4, with D possibly being TRBD1 (5 bases). Input material: blood. The origin of this receptor is a human donor in good health. CDR3 in amino acids: CASSAGTAGSTNEKLFF. CDR3 bases: TGCGCCAGCAGCGCCGGGACCGCCGGGTCAACTAATGAAAAACTGTTTTTT.